These 3 T cell receptor beta chains were sequenced from one sample in a study of T cell responses to AZD1222 COVID-19 vaccine (dated by TCRdb to the early 2020s). Receptor amplification or capture employed the immunoSEQ multiplex PCR assay. The immuneACCESS repertoire file appears here via TCRdb, limited to in-frame rearrangements. These files lack a portion of the clones; in checked studies, under half of the deficit traces to unresolved V genes, and the cause of the others is not known. Counted in this sample were 150,000 to 200,000 clones; 85% to 95% of them appeared once. Around 0.98% of the sample is in the top ten clones. The meaning of the sample's time point label: about 28 days (+/-7) after the second vaccine dose. The sample's treatment or condition label is to be understood as: meningococcal conjugate vaccine given as trial control. Sequencing was performed on peripheral blood, taken 28 days after the second dose of the MenACWY control vaccine. These receptors were collected from an adult who received the MenACWY meningococcal vaccine as a control.

The chain couples TRBV19 to TRBJ1-1; a weak D match, TRBD1 (5 bases). V was shortened by 6 bases and J by 3 bases, with 14 bases between the two germline ends. Germline V lookup: CDR1 LNHDA, CDR2 SQIVND (reference sequence). The CDR3 extends over 14 amino acids. The CDR3 coding sequence is TGTGCCAGTAGGGGGGGGGTTTCGGACACTGAAGCTTTCTTT. Translating it yields CASRGGVSDTEAFF.

The chain couples TRBV11-2 to TRBJ2-1, with a weak D call TRBD1 (5 bases). Between the trimmed V and J ends, which lost 3 bases and 15 bases, there was a span of 15 bases. This CDR3 contains 12 residues. Germline V CDR1 and CDR2: SGHAT, FQNNGV. The CDR3 reads CASSFVPGLPFF. CDR3 bases: TGTGCCAGCAGCTTTGTTCCAGGGTTGCCGTTCTTC.

The chain uses TRBV9 and TRBJ2-1; D possibly corresponds to TRBD1 (6 bases). CDR1 and CDR2 from the germline V gene are SGDLS and YYNGEE. CDR3 length: 16 residues. The V end lost 0 bases, the J end lost 4 bases, and 14 bases lay between the germline ends. DNA of the CDR3: TGTGCCAGCAGCGTAGATCACAGGGACGGATACAATGAGCAGTTCTTC. Its translation is CASSVDHRDGYNEQFF.